The clone carrying this TCR beta chain showed up many times. Its antigen is undetermined. The entry originates in a study of regulatory T cells in long-lasting Graves disease. For TCR beta, libraries came from iRepertoire HTBI primers and Arm-PCR of CDR3 regions. TCRdb re-derived calls from the multiplex PCR reads in MiXCR, one entry per CDR3 protein. The sample has fewer than 350,000 distinct CDR3 sequences; 18% are singletons. This CDR3 region has 13 residues. J was trimmed by 13 bases and V by 2 bases; bases with no gene match: 8. Germline CDR1 reads GTSNPN; CDR2 reads SVGIG (reference sequence). Noted time point: newly diagnosed GD, antithyroid drugs for less than 3 months. PBMC-derived RNA was used for the TCR library. Regarding the study as a whole: Among samples with persistent disease, TRBV28, TRBJ1-2 and TRBJ2-5 were favored.

This chain links TRBV30 with TRBJ2-1; 10 positions match TRBD1. This receptor was identified in a female donor with Graves disease. The input for sequencing was peripheral blood mononuclear cells (PBMCs), taken at new diagnosis, from a patient treated with antithyroid drugs. The CDR3 spells CAWSWGQGTPQFF. Here the CDR3 DNA reads TGTGCCTGGAGTTGGGGACAGGGGACCCCTCAGTTCTTC.